The 24 T cell receptor beta chains given below trace back to one sample, sequenced in a study of spatial heterogeneity in lung cancer. In TCRdb, the 5' RACE reads were re-called with MiXCR into one record per CDR3 protein. The table includes approximately 56,000 distinct CDR3 sequences, 6.5% to 7.5% detected once. Noted time point: blood at routine non-recurrence follow-up after resection. Researchers sequenced whole RNA taken from tumor, nontumor lung or frozen PBMC without sorting. The sequencing here drew on PBMCs, taken at follow-up. These receptors originate from a female donor with early-stage non-small cell lung cancer.

The J gene is TRBJ2-1, the V gene TRBV6-2 or TRBV6-3; D is uncertain. The germline V and J ends were trimmed by 0 bases and 12 bases, with 9 bases remaining between them. The CDR3 has 12 amino acids. The germline CDR1 and CDR2 sequences are MNHEY and SVGEGT. CDR3 in DNA: TGTGCCAGCAGTTACTCTCCCTTCGGGCAGTTCTTC. As protein: CASSYSPFGQFF.

The genes are TRBV7-2 and TRBJ2-5; 12 nucleotides match TRBD2. The germline CDR1 and CDR2 sequences are SGHTA and FQGNSA. The ends lost 5 bases at V and 1 base at J; junction bases unmatched: 8. The CDR3 is 17 residues long. In nucleotides, the CDR3 is TGTGCCAGCAGCCGCTGGACTAGCGGGGACGTCCAAGAGACCCAGTACTTC. Translating it yields CASSRWTSGDVQETQYF.

There are many counts of this clonotype. V and J are TRBV2 and TRBJ1-2, with TRBD1 matching 7 bases. This CDR3 has 14 residues. V lost 7 bases to trimming and J lost 8 bases; unmatched junction nucleotides: 13. Germline CDR1 is SNHLY and CDR2 is FYNNEI. The CDR3 sequence is CASTLGGWGNGYTF. CDR3 in DNA: TGTGCCAGCACCCTAGGGGGCTGGGGGAACGGCTACACCTTC.

This chain connects TRBV20-1 to TRBJ2-7, with D possibly TRBD2 on 6 matching bases. Trimming cost V 3 bases and J 3 bases, with 15 bases left between them. The CDR3 has 14 amino acids. CDR1 and CDR2 from the germline V gene are DFQATT and SNEGSKA (reference sequence). The CDR3 here is CSARRGEDRYEQYF. For the CDR3, the DNA is TGCAGTGCTAGGCGGGGCGAGGATCGCTACGAGCAGTACTTC.

The sample holds many counts of this clonotype. The V call is TRBV20-1, the J call TRBJ2-7; D possibly corresponds to TRBD1 (6 bases). The CDR3 runs to 14 residues. Germline assignment: CDR1 DFQATT and CDR2 SNEGSKA (reference sequence). V was clipped by 6 bases and J by 3 bases, with 18 bases between them. The CDR3 reads CSALQGRAGYEQYF. As DNA, the CDR3 is TGCAGTGCACTACAGGGAAGGGCTGGCTACGAGCAGTACTTC.

The chain employs TRBV5-1 and TRBJ2-3, with 7 nucleotides matching TRBD1. Germline V gene sequence: CDR1 SGHRS, CDR2 YFSETQ. V lost 2 bases and J lost 3; bases outside the gene matches: 3. The CDR3 has 14 residues. The CDR3 DNA reads TGCGCCAGCAGCTTCCGACAGGGAACAGATACGCAGTATTTT. Amino acids: CASSFRQGTDTQYF.

This clonotype was recorded a few times. CDR3 region: CASKSGGATDTQYF. CDR3 nucleotide sequence: TGTGCCAGTAAAAGTGGGGGGGCTACAGATACGCAGTATTTT. This chain joins TRBV2 and TRBJ2-3; a possible D gene is TRBD2 (7 bases). V was cut by 9 bases and J by 3 bases, with 16 bases left in between. Germline V gene data show CDR1 as SNHLY and CDR2 as FYNNEI. The CDR3 is made up of 14 amino acids.

J is TRBJ2-7 and V is TRBV6-5, with D possibly matching TRBD2 (6 bases). V dropped 2 bases and J dropped 4 bases, with 12 bases sitting between them. This CDR3 spans 14 amino acids. In germline, CDR1 is MNHEY, CDR2 SVGAGI. Here the CDR3 DNA reads TGTGCCAGCAGTTACGTAGGGAGGACGTACGAGCAGTACTTC. Its translation is CASSYVGRTYEQYF.

This chain connects TRBV7-2 to TRBJ1-1; D gene uncertain. Looked up from germline, CDR1 is SGHTA and CDR2 is FQGNSA. The CDR3 is 12 residues long. V lost 3 bases and J lost 9, with 11 bases in between. The CDR3 protein is CASSLTMGKAFF. The DNA of the CDR3 is TGTGCCAGCAGCTTGACCATGGGCAAAGCTTTCTTT.

This clonotype was picked up a small number of times. V and J are TRBV12-3 or TRBV12-4 and TRBJ2-3; 9 bases line up with TRBD1. There are 15 residues in the CDR3. V lost 1 base, J lost 2 bases, and 1 base stayed unmatched. CDR3 bases: TGTGCCAGCAGTTTAGGGGACAGGGACACAGATACGCAGTATTTT. Translated: CASSLGDRDTDTQYF.

This clonotype occurred a few times. The genes are TRBV20-1 and TRBJ1-1, with unresolved D. The CDR3 totals 14 residues. V lost 6 bases and J lost 1, with 15 bases in between. The V gene's germline CDR1 is DFQATT and CDR2 SNEGSKA (reference sequence). CDR3 DNA sequence: TGCAGTGCACCCTCGGCGGGAGCGAACACTGAAGCTTTCTTT. Translated, it gives CSAPSAGANTEAFF.

This clonotype appeared a few times. The genes are TRBV7-9 and TRBJ2-7, with unresolved D. Per the germline V gene, CDR1 is SEHNR and CDR2 is FQNEAQ (reference sequence). Trimming removed 2 bases at V and 6 bases at J, with 20 bases between. This CDR3 comprises 16 residues. The CDR3 is CASSLYITPKGCEQYF. The CDR3, as DNA: TGTGCCAGCAGCTTATATATAACCCCCAAGGGTTGCGAGCAGTACTTC. The full variable domain, in which reference TRBV7-9 and TRBJ2-7 provide the parts outside the CDR3, is DTGVSQNPRHKITKRGQNVTFRCDPISEHNRLYWYRQTLGQGPEFLTYFQNEAQLEKSRLLSDRFSAERPKGSFSTLEIQRTEQGDSAMYLCASSLYITPKGCEQYFGPGTRLTVT.

This clonotype was observed many times. The rearrangement joins TRBV12-3 or TRBV12-4 to TRBJ1-2, with TRBD1 matching over 7 bases. The ends lost 3 bases at V and 8 bases at J; junction bases unmatched: 9. This CDR3 is 14 amino acids long. CDR3 coding DNA: TGTGCCAGCAGTTTCTTATCGGGGGACAGAGGCTACACCTTC. Translated: CASSFLSGDRGYTF.

This clonotype was detected a few times. The V and J genes are TRBV6-1 and TRBJ1-1; D is unclear. The CDR3 length is 14 residues. The ends were cut back, 0 bases at V and 4 bases at J, with 9 bases in the middle. Germline CDR1 MNHNS, CDR2 SASEGT. The CDR3 is CASSEAVRGTEAFF. The CDR3 DNA follows: TGTGCCAGCAGTGAAGCTGTGAGAGGCACTGAAGCTTTCTTT.

This clonotype has just a few counts. At one boundary the junction diverges from the germline segment, which might be a read error. The rearrangement links TRBV7-8 to TRBJ2-7; 7 bases agree with TRBD1. The germline gives CDR1 SGHVS, CDR2 FQNEAQ. This CDR3 region has 11 residues. This CDR3 is CASSLGGQPSF. DNA for the CDR3: TGTGCCAGCAGCTTAGGGGGACAGCCTTCTTTC.

This clonotype has only one observation. The chain employs TRBV7-2 and TRBJ2-7; 9 nucleotides align to TRBD2. Trimming took 2 bases from V and 3 from J; bases not matched to a gene: 11. CDR1 SGHTA and CDR2 FQGNSA come from the germline V gene. CDR3 size: 17 residues. DNA for the CDR3: TGTGCCAGCAGCTTACGAGGAGCTAGCGGGGATTTCTACGAGCAGTACTTC. Amino acids: CASSLRGASGDFYEQYF.

By share, this clonotype counts as medium-sized (0.01 to 0.1%). The chain carries TRBV10-3 and TRBJ1-6; D is unresolved. The V gene lost 10 bases and the J gene lost 4 bases, with 11 bases spanning the gap. From germline, CDR1 is ENHRY and CDR2 SYGVKD. This CDR3 is 13 amino acids long. CDR3 protein: CATRDIYNSPLHF. The CDR3 DNA sequence: TGTGCCACGCGGGATATTTATAATTCACCCCTCCACTTT.

This clonotype was counted at least ten times. The chain recombines TRBV30 with TRBJ1-6; D might be TRBD1 (5 bases). This CDR3 is 16 amino acids long. V lost 0 bases to trimming and J lost 8 bases, with 17 bases between them. Germline V gene lookup returns CDR1 GTSNPN and CDR2 SVGIG (reference sequence). The CDR3 bases are TGTGCCTGGAGTGTACGGAATTCTAGGGGAGATTCACCCCTCCACTTT. Its translation is CAWSVRNSRGDSPLHF.

Concerning this clonotype itself: A read error is possible here, since a much larger clone lies one base away. The chain recombines TRBV29-1 with TRBJ1-6; D gene uncertain. This CDR3 is 16 amino acids long. Trimming took 6 bases from V and 7 from J, leaving 22 bases between them. CDR1 is SQVTM and CDR2 is ANQGSEA in the germline V gene. CDR3 protein: CSVSDHSWALNSPLHF. The CDR3 coding sequence is TGCAGCGTCTCCGATCATAGCTGGGCATTGAATTCACCCCTCCACTTT.

This clonotype has a single count. It may be a read error: a sequence one base away is much more abundant. The J gene is TRBJ1-2, the V gene TRBV20-1; TRBD1 is a possible D gene (5 bases). V lost 1 base and J lost 8, with 17 bases in between. Germline CDR1 DFQATT, CDR2 SNEGSKA (reference sequence). This CDR3 comprises 14 residues. This CDR3 is CSARVTGPKGGYTF. Written as DNA, the CDR3 is TGCAGTGCTAGAGTTACGGGACCTAAAGGGGGCTACACCTTC.

This clonotype was picked up many times. CDR3: CSVEVTGWYGYTF. CDR3 bases: TGCAGCGTTGAAGTCACAGGGTGGTATGGCTACACCTTC. V is TRBV29-1 and J is TRBJ1-2, with a tentative D call TRBD1 (6 bases). CDR1 is SQVTM and CDR2 is ANQGSEA in the germline V gene. V gave up 1 base and J gave up 5 bases, with 11 bases separating them. CDR3 length equals 13 residues.

The sample holds many counts of this clonotype. The chain combines TRBV2 with TRBJ1-1; 7 nucleotides match TRBD1. This CDR3 region has 15 residues. V shed 5 bases, J shed 5 bases, and the junction held 11 bases outside the gene matches. Per germline, CDR1 SNHLY and CDR2 FYNNEI. The CDR3 bases are TGTGCCAGCAGTCCTCGGACAGGCAGGAAAACTGAAGCTTTCTTT. It codes for CASSPRTGRKTEAFF.

This clonotype was observed many times. The rearrangement links TRBV5-1 to TRBJ1-4; 8 bases map to TRBD1. There are 13 residues in the CDR3. With 7 bases clipped from V and 5 bases from J, the junction kept 4 bases outside the gene matches. The germline V gene has CDR1 SGHRS and CDR2 YFSETQ. The CDR3 spells CASGRDRNEKLFF. As DNA, the CDR3 is TGCGCCAGCGGCCGGGACAGGAATGAAAAACTGTTTTTT.

The V and J genes are TRBV23-1 and TRBJ2-6; weak D call: TRBD2 (6 bases). TRBV23-1 is marked as an open reading frame, function uncertain. V lost 4 bases and J lost 0, with 16 bases in between. The CDR3 length is 18 residues. As DNA, the CDR3 is TGCGCCAGCAGTCCCCTGGGGAGGTCAGCCTCTGGGGCCAACGTCCTGACTTTC. The encoded protein is CASSPLGRSASGANVLTF.